These T cell receptor beta chains were read from a single sample in a study of blood T cell repertoires in COVID-19. The table came from immunoSEQ multiplex PCR; TCRdb's copy has only in-frame clones and leaves some out. The sample lists 150,000 to 200,000 clones, over 80% occurring once. Sequenced material: PBMCs or T cells enriched from blood (not recorded which). All receptors come from a man aged 65 to 85 who had been exposed to COVID-19. Both conserved end residues are part of each CDR3. A D gene is named only where the DNA matches it firmly. Expanded clones are given a class, and other clones once, few, many or no size at all.

d_gene,v_gene,abundance,j_gene,CDR3aa,CDR3nt
TRBD1,TRBV19,-,TRBJ2-7,CAIGDRLGYEQYF,TGTGCCATAGGGGACAGGCTGGGTTACGAGCAGTACTTC
TRBD1,TRBV5-1,few,TRBJ1-2,CASSFGTGENGYTF,TGCGCCAGCTCCTTTGGGACAGGGGAGAATGGCTACACCTTC
TRBD1,TRBV25-1,-,TRBJ2-2,CASSGWDRSTGELFF,TGTGCCAGCAGTGGATGGGACAGATCCACCGGGGAGCTGTTTTTT
TRBD2,TRBV3-1/TRBV3-2,-,TRBJ2-2,CASSQVAGGYTGELFF,TGTGCCAGCAGCCAAGTTGCGGGGGGATACACCGGGGAGCTGTTTTTT
-,TRBV15,-,TRBJ2-1,CATSRETENMAEQFF,TGTGCCACCAGCAGAGAGACGGAGAATATGGCAGAGCAGTTCTTC
-,TRBV21-1,-,TRBJ1-2,CASSKRARDRGSYGYTF,TGTGCCAGCAGCAAAAGGGCCCGGGACAGGGGCTCCTATGGCTACACCTTC
-,TRBV6-5,-,TRBJ1-1,CASSYSANTEAFF,TGTGCCAGCAGTTACTCGGCGAACACTGAAGCTTTCTTT
TRBD2,TRBV11-2,few,TRBJ2-5,CASRLLAGETQYF,TGTGCCAGCAGGCTGTTAGCGGGGGAGACCCAGTACTTC
-,TRBV25-1,-,TRBJ2-7,CASSLQGYAGEQYF,TGTGCCAGCAGTCTCCAGGGTTACGCAGGCGAGCAGTACTTC
TRBD1,TRBV7-2,medium-sized,TRBJ2-1,CASSLTGQGRGDEQFF,TGTGCCAGCAGCTTGACGGGACAGGGTCGGGGCGATGAGCAGTTCTTC
TRBD2,TRBV7-9,-,TRBJ2-5,CASSLHPRGGETQYF,TGTGCCAGCAGCTTACACCCCCGGGGGGGGGAGACCCAGTACTTC
-,TRBV14,-,TRBJ2-7,CASTPGGLYGGEQYF,TGTGCCAGCACCCCGGGGGGCCTATATGGTGGAGAGCAGTACTTC
TRBD1,TRBV2,-,TRBJ1-4,CASSRDRVATNEKLFF,TGTGCCAGCAGTCGGGACAGGGTAGCAACTAATGAAAAACTGTTTTTT
-,TRBV27,-,TRBJ2-2,CASSLNTGELFF,TGTGCCAGCAGTCTGAACACCGGGGAGCTGTTTTTT
-,TRBV3-1/TRBV3-2,-,TRBJ2-3,CASSPLSSGSTDTQYF,TGTGCCAGCAGCCCCCTAAGTAGCGGTAGCACAGATACGCAGTATTTT
-,TRBV9,-,TRBJ2-1,CASSRRAGNEQFF,TGTGCCAGCAGCCGGCGCGCAGGCAATGAGCAGTTCTTC
-,TRBV18,-,TRBJ2-7,CASSQQGSSYEQYF,TGTGCCAGCTCGCAACAGGGAAGCTCCTACGAGCAGTACTTC
TRBD1,TRBV29-1,-,TRBJ1-4,CSVSTGTGNEKLFF,TGCAGCGTTTCAACCGGGACAGGGAACGAAAAACTGTTTTTT
-,TRBV15,-,TRBJ1-1,CATSRGTLWPPEAFF,TGTGCCACCAGCAGAGGGACTCTCTGGCCCCCTGAAGCTTTCTTT
TRBD1,TRBV11-3,once,TRBJ2-2,CASSADRGSTGELFF,TGTGCCAGCAGCGCGGACAGGGGAAGCACCGGGGAGCTGTTTTTT
TRBD1,TRBV5-1,-,TRBJ1-3,CASSLAGRGFGGNTIYF,TGCGCCAGCAGCTTGGCCGGCAGGGGGTTTGGTGGAAACACCATATATTTT
-,TRBV11-2,-,TRBJ1-1,CASSLTRAIEAFF,TGTGCCAGCAGCTTAACTCGAGCCATTGAAGCTTTCTTT
-,TRBV28,-,TRBJ2-7,CASRKRVVGEQYF,TGTGCCAGCAGGAAACGGGTAGTCGGCGAGCAGTACTTC
-,TRBV7-2,-,TRBJ1-2,CASSLGHGANYGYTF,TGTGCCAGCAGCTTAGGACACGGGGCTAACTATGGCTACACCTTC
-,TRBV7-9,-,TRBJ1-3,CASSFRSTIYF,TGTGCCAGCAGCTTCAGGTCCACCATATATTTT
-,TRBV18,once,TRBJ1-2,CASSPEFYGYTF,TGTGCCAGCTCACCGGAGTTTTATGGCTACACCTTC
-,TRBV28,-,TRBJ2-3,CASSPGLGTSTDTQYF,TGTGCCAGCAGTCCCGGACTGGGAACGTCCACAGATACGCAGTATTTT
-,TRBV5-1,once,TRBJ2-7,CASSFEGGVGAYEQYF,TGCGCCAGCAGCTTTGAGGGTGGGGTTGGGGCCTACGAGCAGTACTTC
TRBD1,TRBV15,-,TRBJ2-7,CATSSDRGYEQYF,TGTGCCACCAGCTCGGACAGGGGGTACGAGCAGTACTTC
-,TRBV6-5,-,TRBJ1-6,CASRVRDTNSPLHF,TGTGCCAGCAGGGTCAGGGACACCAATTCACCCCTCCACTTT
-,TRBV7-2,-,TRBJ1-1,CASSLATGLDEAFF,TGTGCCAGCAGCTTAGCCACAGGTCTGGACGAAGCTTTCTTT
TRBD2,TRBV19,-,TRBJ2-7,CASSMASGRFGGYEQYF,TGTGCCAGTAGTATGGCTAGCGGGAGATTTGGGGGCTACGAGCAGTACTTC
-,TRBV7-3,-,TRBJ1-1,CASSPGAGNTEAFF,TGTGCCAGCAGCCCTGGGGCAGGGAACACTGAAGCTTTCTTT
TRBD1,TRBV12-3/TRBV12-4,-,TRBJ1-1,CASSPGQGDEAFF,TGTGCCAGCAGCCCGGGACAGGGTGATGAAGCTTTCTTT
-,TRBV19,few,TRBJ2-6,CASSMGATRAGANVLTF,TGTGCCAGTAGTATGGGGGCAACCAGGGCTGGGGCCAACGTCCTGACTTTC
-,TRBV14,-,TRBJ2-3,CASSQGDFSTDTQYF,TGTGCCAGCAGCCAAGGGGACTTTAGCACAGATACGCAGTATTTT
TRBD1,TRBV5-1,-,TRBJ2-5,CASSLGQGVSQETQYF,TGCGCCAGCAGCTTGGGGCAGGGGGTATCGCAAGAGACCCAGTACTTC
-,TRBV11-2,-,TRBJ1-4,CASSLGLQRYEKLFF,TGTGCCAGCAGCCTCGGACTTCAAAGATACGAAAAACTGTTTTTT
TRBD1,TRBV10-1,once,TRBJ1-2,CASPGTGRGGGYTF,TGCGCCAGCCCCGGGACAGGGAGAGGAGGAGGCTACACCTTC
-,TRBV5-1,-,TRBJ2-5,CASSLAPQAGETQYF,TGCGCCAGCAGCTTGGCTCCGCAGGCGGGAGAGACCCAGTACTTC
-,TRBV6-4,-,TRBJ2-5,CASSDSEGGSETQYF,TGTGCCAGCAGTGACTCCGAAGGGGGAAGCGAGACCCAGTACTTC
TRBD2,TRBV4-1,once,TRBJ2-1,CASGIGTSGREVYNEQFF,TGCGCCAGCGGGATTGGGACTAGCGGGAGGGAGGTCTACAATGAGCAGTTCTTC
TRBD1,TRBV15,few,TRBJ2-7,CATARREQGDYEQYF,TGTGCCACCGCGAGGAGGGAACAGGGGGACTACGAGCAGTACTTC
-,TRBV3-1/TRBV3-2,-,TRBJ2-6,CASSPPGGANVLTF,TGTGCCAGCAGCCCACCGGGGGGGGCCAACGTCCTGACTTTC
-,TRBV20-1,-,TRBJ2-2,CSAAGPGELFF,TGCAGTGCCGCGGGACCCGGGGAGCTGTTTTTT
TRBD2,TRBV6-5,-,TRBJ2-7,CAARGSSYEQYF,TGTGCTGCGCGGGGGTCCTCCTACGAGCAGTACTTC
-,TRBV18,-,TRBJ2-2,CASSPPSYGELFF,TGTGCCAGCTCACCACCCAGTTACGGGGAGCTGTTTTTT
TRBD1,TRBV6-5,-,TRBJ1-5,CASILAGQGNQPQHF,TGTGCCAGCATTCTCGCGGGACAGGGCAATCAGCCCCAGCATTTT
TRBD1,TRBV7-9,few,TRBJ1-4,CASSLGTGGEKLFF,TGTGCCAGCAGCTTAGGGACAGGGGGTGAAAAACTGTTTTTT
-,TRBV6-2/TRBV6-3,-,TRBJ2-1,CASSRANEQFF,TGTGCCAGCAGTCGAGCTAATGAGCAGTTCTTC
-,TRBV14,-,TRBJ1-6,CASSADSGSTYNSPLHF,TGTGCCAGCAGCGCAGATTCCGGTAGCACCTATAATTCACCCCTCCACTTT
TRBD2,TRBV5-1,few,TRBJ2-1,CASSLTSGRNEQFF,TGCGCCAGCAGCTTGACTAGCGGGAGAAATGAGCAGTTCTTC
TRBD1,TRBV5-1,-,TRBJ2-7,CASSFGTASYEQYF,TGCGCCAGCAGCTTCGGGACAGCTTCCTACGAGCAGTACTTC